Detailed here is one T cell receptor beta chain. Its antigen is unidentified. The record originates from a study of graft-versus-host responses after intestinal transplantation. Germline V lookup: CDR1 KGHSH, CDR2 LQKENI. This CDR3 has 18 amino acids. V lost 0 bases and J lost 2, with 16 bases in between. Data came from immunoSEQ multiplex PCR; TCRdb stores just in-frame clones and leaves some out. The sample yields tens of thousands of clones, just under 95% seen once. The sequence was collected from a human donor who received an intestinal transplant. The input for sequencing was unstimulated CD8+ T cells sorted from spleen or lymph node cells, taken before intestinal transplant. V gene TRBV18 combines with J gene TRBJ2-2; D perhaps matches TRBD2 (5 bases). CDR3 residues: CASSPPQSDGLNTGELFF. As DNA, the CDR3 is TGTGCCAGCTCACCACCCCAATCGGACGGACTTAACACCGGGGAGCTGTTTTTT.